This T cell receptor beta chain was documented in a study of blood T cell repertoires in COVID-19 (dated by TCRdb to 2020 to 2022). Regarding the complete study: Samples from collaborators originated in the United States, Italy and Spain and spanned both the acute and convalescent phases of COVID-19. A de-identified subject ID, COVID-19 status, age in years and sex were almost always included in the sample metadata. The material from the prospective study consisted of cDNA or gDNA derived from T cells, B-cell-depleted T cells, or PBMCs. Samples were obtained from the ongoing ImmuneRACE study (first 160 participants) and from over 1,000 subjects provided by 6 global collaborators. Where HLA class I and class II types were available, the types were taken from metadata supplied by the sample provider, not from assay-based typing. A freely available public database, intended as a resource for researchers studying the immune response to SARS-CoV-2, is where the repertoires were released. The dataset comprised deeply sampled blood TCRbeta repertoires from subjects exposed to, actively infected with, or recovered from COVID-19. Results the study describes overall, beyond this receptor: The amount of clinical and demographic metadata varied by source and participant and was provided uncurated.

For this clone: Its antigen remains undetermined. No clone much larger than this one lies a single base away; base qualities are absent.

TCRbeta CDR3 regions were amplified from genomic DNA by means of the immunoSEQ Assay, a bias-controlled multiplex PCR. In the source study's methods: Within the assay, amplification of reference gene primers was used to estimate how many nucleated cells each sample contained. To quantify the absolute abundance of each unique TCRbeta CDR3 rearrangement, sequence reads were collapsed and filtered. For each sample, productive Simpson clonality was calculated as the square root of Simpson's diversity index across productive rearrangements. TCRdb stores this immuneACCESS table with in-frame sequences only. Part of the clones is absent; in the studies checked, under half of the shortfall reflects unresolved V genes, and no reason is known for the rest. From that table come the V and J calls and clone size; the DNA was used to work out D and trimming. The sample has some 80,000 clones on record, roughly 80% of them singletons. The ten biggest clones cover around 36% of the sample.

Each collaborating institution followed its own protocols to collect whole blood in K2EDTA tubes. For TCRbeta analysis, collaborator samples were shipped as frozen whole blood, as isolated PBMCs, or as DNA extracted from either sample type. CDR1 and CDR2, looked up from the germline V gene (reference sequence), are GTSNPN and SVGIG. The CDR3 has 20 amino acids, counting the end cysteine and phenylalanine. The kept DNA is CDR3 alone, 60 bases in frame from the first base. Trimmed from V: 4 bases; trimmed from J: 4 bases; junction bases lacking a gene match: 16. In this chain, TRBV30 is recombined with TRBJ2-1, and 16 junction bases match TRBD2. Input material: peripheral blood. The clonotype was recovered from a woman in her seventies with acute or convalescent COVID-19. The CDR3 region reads CAWTEKPGLAGGGVYNEQFF. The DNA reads TGTGCCTGGACGGAAAAACCGGGACTAGCGGGAGGGGGGGTTTACAATGAGCAGTTCTTC. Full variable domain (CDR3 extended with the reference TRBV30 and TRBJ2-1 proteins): SQTIHQWPATLVQPVGSPLSLECTVEGTSNPNLYWYRQAAGRGLQLLFYSVGIGQISSEVPQNLSASRPQDRQFILSSKKLLLSDSGFYLCAWTEKPGLAGGGVYNEQFFGPGTRLTVL.